One sample yielded the 14 T cell receptor beta chains listed below, sequenced in a study of blood T cell repertoires in COVID-19. Some clones are missing from TCRdb's copy, which holds only in-frame ones; the method was immunoSEQ multiplex PCR. The sample records a few hundred thousand clones, approximately 86% being singletons. The sample comprised peripheral blood. All receptors come from a woman aged 60-70 years with COVID-19, enrolled during active disease.

The CDR3 reads CASRWTGQINYGYTF. DNA of the CDR3: TGTGCCAGCAGATGGACGGGACAGATAAACTATGGCTACACCTTC. The chain is built from TRBV6-5 and TRBJ1-2; TRBD1 agrees at 7 bases. Germline V gene lookup returns CDR1 MNHEY and CDR2 SVGAGI. This CDR3 contains 15 residues. Unmatched junction bases numbered 9, after V lost 6 bases and J lost 2 bases.

As regards this clone: At the DNA level, this CDR3 is encoded by other sequences in the same sample as well. This chain links TRBV10-2 with TRBJ1-4; D uncertain. Trimming stripped 7 bases from V and 5 bases from J, with 11 bases between. Per germline, CDR1 WSHSY and CDR2 SAAADI. The CDR3 is 13 amino acids. The CDR3 coding sequence is TGCGCCAGCACTAGAGACCGGAATGAAAAACTGTTTTTT. Translating it yields CASTRDRNEKLFF.

The chain recombines TRBV5-1 with TRBJ2-3; D not resolved. V was clipped by 0 bases and J by 0 bases, with 11 bases between them. The length of the CDR3 is 16 residues. Germline CDR1 and CDR2: SGHRS and YFSETQ. CDR3 amino acids: CASSLGADPSTDTQYF. The DNA of the CDR3 is TGCGCCAGCAGCTTGGGGGCAGACCCTAGCACAGATACGCAGTATTTT.

The chain carries TRBV9 and TRBJ2-7; TRBD2 is a possible D gene (5 bases). The CDR3 consists of 17 residues. Trimming left V 0 bases short and J 4 bases short, with 20 bases between. Germline loops: CDR1 SGDLS, CDR2 YYNGEE. The CDR3 region is CASSVATSPGMGYEQYF. The CDR3 nucleotides are TGTGCCAGCAGCGTAGCTACGTCGCCGGGGATGGGGTACGAGCAGTACTTC.

CDR3 amino acids: CASNSLADTEAFF. The CDR3, as DNA: TGTGCCAGCAACTCCCTTGCGGACACTGAAGCTTTCTTT. This chain uses TRBV7-9 with TRBJ1-1; D gene ambiguous. The CDR3 consists of 13 residues. V shed 7 bases and J shed 3 bases, with 12 bases lying between them. Germline CDR1 reads SEHNR; CDR2 reads FQNEAQ (reference sequence).

The genes are TRBV20-1 and TRBJ2-3; D unresolved. Trimming left V 4 bases short and J 6 bases short, with 8 bases between. Germline loops: CDR1 DFQATT, CDR2 SNEGSKA (reference sequence). The CDR3 has 11 residues. This chain's CDR3 is CSANPRDTQYF. Here the CDR3 DNA reads TGCAGTGCTAACCCGAGGGATACGCAGTATTTT.

The CDR3 bases are TGTGCCAGCAGCCCCGGACAGGGGGATCAGCCCCAGCATTTT. Protein: CASSPGQGDQPQHF. The chain employs TRBV7-6 and TRBJ1-5, with 10 bases matching TRBD1. V gave up 5 bases and J gave up 5 bases; unmatched junction bases: 3. The CDR3 is 14 amino acids. Germline V gives CDR1 SGHVS, CDR2 FNYEAQ.

The J gene is TRBJ1-2, the V gene TRBV19, with a tentative D call TRBD1 (5 bases). The CDR3 sequence is 14 residues long. The germline V and J ends were trimmed by 0 bases and 4 bases, with 9 bases remaining between them. Germline lookup yields CDR1 LNHDA and CDR2 SQIVND (reference sequence). CDR3 in amino acids: CASSIEGLIYGYTF. The CDR3 DNA follows: TGTGCCAGTAGTATAGAGGGGCTGATCTATGGCTACACCTTC.

The sample holds one count of this clone. The chain uses TRBV5-8 and TRBJ1-5, with TRBD1 as a possible D gene (5 bases). The CDR3 length is 16 residues. CDR1 is SGHTS and CDR2 is YDEGEE in the germline V gene. V shed 3 bases and J shed 4 bases, with 17 bases lying between them. CDR3 loop: CASSWTGVSRNQPQHF. The DNA of the CDR3 is TGTGCCAGCAGCTGGACGGGGGTCTCGAGGAATCAGCCCCAGCATTTT.

This clone was recorded once. The V call is TRBV5-1, the J call TRBJ2-5, with 7 bases lining up with TRBD1. The germline V gene encodes CDR1 SGHRS and CDR2 YFSETQ. This CDR3 has 14 amino acids. The V gene end was trimmed by 0 bases and the J gene end by 3 bases; junction bases not matched to a gene: 2. CDR3 nucleotide sequence: TGCGCCAGCAGCTTGGGGGGACAGAAAGAGACCCAGTACTTC. Translated: CASSLGGQKETQYF.

The chain combines TRBV4-1 with TRBJ1-1, with a weak D call TRBD1 (5 bases). Germline V gene lookup returns CDR1 MGHRA and CDR2 YSYEKL. V dropped 3 bases and J dropped 4 bases, with 18 bases sitting between them. The CDR3 spans 16 residues. The CDR3 is CASSQGTGRSSTEAFF. The CDR3 DNA follows: TGCGCCAGCAGCCAGGGTACAGGCAGGAGTTCCACTGAAGCTTTCTTT.

This sequence joins TRBV6-6 and TRBJ1-2, with TRBD1 as a possible D gene (5 bases). Germline V gene data show CDR1 as MNHNY and CDR2 as SVGAGI (reference sequence). The V end was cut by 7 bases, the J end by 3 bases, with 9 bases between. The CDR3 is 12 residues long. Here the CDR3 reads CASNQGYYGYTF. As DNA, the CDR3 is TGTGCCAGCAATCAGGGCTACTATGGCTACACCTTC.

To note about this clone: Compared with germline, one end of the junction differs, possibly owing to a read error. The chain combines TRBV5-4 with TRBJ2-3, with 8 nucleotides matching TRBD2. CDR3 length: 13 amino acids. Germline V gene data show CDR1 as SGHNT and CDR2 as YYREEE (reference sequence). CDR3 loop: CASSWTSKDTQYF. The CDR3, as DNA: TGTGCCAGCAGCTGGACTAGCAAAGATACGCAGTATTTT.

The chain combines TRBV6-4 with TRBJ2-3, with D possibly matching TRBD2 (5 bases). Germline assignment: CDR1 MRHNA and CDR2 SNTAGT. V gave up 0 bases and J gave up 1 base, with 8 bases separating them. CDR3 size: 15 residues. The chain's CDR3 is CASSDSSSGTDTQYF. The CDR3 nucleotides are TGTGCCAGCAGTGACTCGAGTAGCGGCACAGATACGCAGTATTTT.